This T cell receptor (beta chain) originates from a study of T cell repertoires in cytomegalovirus infection. Comments on this clonotype: A junction end diverges from the germline sequence, so it may reflect a read error.

The CDR3 covers 16 residues. CDR1 is MDHEN, CDR2 SYDVKM, per germline. Each CDR3 protein gets one entry after TCRdb re-called the reads with MiXCR. This table holds about 740,000 distinct CDR3 sequences, 35% to 45% found once. The sample comprised PBMCs. This sequence was found in a human donor in good health (CMV status not recorded). Some clones in this sample may be carry-over from other donors' samples. The gene calls are TRBV28 and TRBJ1-5; D remains ambiguous. The CDR3 region is CARSPRASGRNQPQPF. Here the CDR3 DNA reads TGTGCCAGAAGCCCAAGGGCGTCAGGCCGCAATCAGCCCCAGCCTTTT.